This is a list of T cell receptor beta chains from one sample in a study of cytomegalovirus exposure and HLA in healthy donors. Generated by immunoSEQ multiplex PCR, the TCRdb table keeps only in-frame clones and is missing some. The table records 110,000 to 150,000 clones, 79% of them present only once. The specimen sequenced was PBMCs. Receptor source: a man younger than 35 in good health and CMV-seronegative. Each CDR3 is given with its conserved first and last residue. The order of the fields is clone size, V gene, J gene, D gene, CDR3 DNA, CDR3 protein. The D gene is left open where the match is weak. A row's size may be missing; if present it is once, few, many or a size class.

-	TRBV29-1	TRBJ1-2	TRBD1	TGCAGCGTTGTCCCCTTCGGACAGGGGAGCTATGGCTACACCTTC	CSVVPFGQGSYGYTF
-	TRBV9	TRBJ1-2	-	TGTGCCAGCAGGGGCACGAAATATGGCTACACCTTC	CASRGTKYGYTF
-	TRBV7-3	TRBJ1-2	-	TGTGCCAGCAGCTCGCTTGGAGGGGTAGGCTACACCTTC	CASSSLGGVGYTF
-	TRBV18	TRBJ2-2	TRBD1	TGTGCCAGCTCACCAATACAGGGGAGGAACACCGGGGAGCTGTTTTTT	CASSPIQGRNTGELFF
-	TRBV28	TRBJ2-7	-	TGTGCCAGCAGTTTTACGGGTGGAGACTACGAGCAGTACTTC	CASSFTGGDYEQYF
-	TRBV6-1	TRBJ2-7	TRBD1	TGTGCCAGCAGTCCCCTGACAGGGACCTACGAGCAGTACTTC	CASSPLTGTYEQYF
-	TRBV6-6	TRBJ2-1	-	TGTGCCAGCAGTTACTCGAATCCGGTTTACAATGAGCAGTTCTTC	CASSYSNPVYNEQFF
-	TRBV9	TRBJ1-6	-	TGTGCCAGCAGCGTAGTGGGGGGGTGTTTCTATAATTCACCCCTCCACTTT	CASSVVGGCFYNSPLHF
-	TRBV13	TRBJ2-5	TRBD2	TGTGCCAGCAGCTCCTCCGGGGGGGCTCAGGAGACCCAGTACTTC	CASSSSGGAQETQYF
-	TRBV15	TRBJ2-1	-	TGTGCCACGGGCGGGGTCCCCAATGAGCAGTTCTTC	CATGGVPNEQFF
-	TRBV7-9	TRBJ1-4	-	TGTGCCAGCAGCTCGTCCCCCCTTGACTATCTGTTTTTT	CASSSSPLDYLFF
-	TRBV9	TRBJ2-5	TRBD1	TGTGCCAGCAGCGTAGGGACACAGGGGAGTCAAGAGACCCAGTACTTC	CASSVGTQGSQETQYF
-	TRBV5-1	TRBJ2-2	-	TGCGCCAGCAGCGAAAACAGGGAGTACACCGGGGAGCTGTTTTTT	CASSENREYTGELFF
-	TRBV19	TRBJ1-3	TRBD1	TGTGCCAGTAGTGTCGGACAGGTCTCCCGCTCTGGAAACACCATATATTTT	CASSVGQVSRSGNTIYF
few	TRBV2	TRBJ2-5	TRBD1	TGTGCCAGCAACTACCAGGGGGCTAGCGAGACCCAGTACTTC	CASNYQGASETQYF
-	TRBV9	TRBJ1-2	-	TGTGCCAGCAGCCCACAGGGCGGCTATGGCTACACCTTC	CASSPQGGYGYTF
few	TRBV7-9	TRBJ2-1	-	TGTGCCAGCAGCTTTGTGCGATACAATGAGCAGTTCTTC	CASSFVRYNEQFF
-	TRBV27	TRBJ2-7	-	TGTGCCAGCAGAACTCTCAGGAGGCCGTACGAGCAGTACTTC	CASRTLRRPYEQYF
few	TRBV18	TRBJ2-7	-	TGTGCCAGCTCACCAAATTGGAACAGAGGGTACGAGCAGTACTTC	CASSPNWNRGYEQYF
-	TRBV7-2	TRBJ1-4	-	TGTGCCAGCAGCTTAGGGGGGGAGGGAAATGAAAAACTGTTTTTT	CASSLGGEGNEKLFF
-	TRBV9	TRBJ2-7	-	TGTGCCAGCAGCGTAGGGGCAGGGGTAACCTACGAGCAGTACTTC	CASSVGAGVTYEQYF
-	TRBV7-2	TRBJ1-4	-	TGTGCCAGCAGCTATGACAGTTCTAATGAAAAACTGTTTTTT	CASSYDSSNEKLFF
-	TRBV2	TRBJ2-1	TRBD2	TGTGCCAGCAGTTATAGCGGGGGGGCCTATGAGCAGTTCTTC	CASSYSGGAYEQFF
-	TRBV9	TRBJ1-3	-	TGTGCCAGCAGCGTAGTAGACATTCGGGACTCTGGAAACACCATATATTTT	CASSVVDIRDSGNTIYF